This TCR beta chain was obtained from a study of blood T cell repertoires in COVID-19. Study context: Samples representing acute and convalescent COVID-19 were sourced from the United States, Italy and Spain. The analysed material was cDNA or gDNA that came from T cells, B-cell-depleted T cells, or PBMCs.

This clone was counted ten times or more. TCRdb's copy holds only in-frame clones and misses some; the assay was immunoSEQ multiplex PCR. This sample yields over 200,000 clones, of which approximately 82% are seen a single time; approximately 12% belongs to the top ten. The V and J ends lost 0 bases and 8 bases, in that order; junction bases with no gene match: 8. The CDR3 has 14 amino acids. The germline CDR1 and CDR2 sequences are GTSNPN and SVGIG (reference sequence). The sequenced sample consisted of peripheral blood. This rearrangement joins TRBV30 to TRBJ1-2, with 8 nucleotides matching TRBD1. This TCR came from a woman in her thirties or forties with acute or convalescent COVID-19. CDR3 amino acids: CAWSVRTGSSGYTF. CDR3 sequence (DNA): TGTGCCTGGAGTGTAAGGACAGGGAGTAGCGGCTACACCTTC.